This T cell receptor (beta chain) was sequenced during a study of follicular helper T cells after annual influenza vaccination (dated by TCRdb to about 2017). Concerning the study at large: After each seasonal influenza vaccination, blood was collected on days 0, 7 and 28. To study recall of cTfh clones, some subjects were followed through successive annual vaccinations in the 2013-2014, 2014-2015 and 2015-2016 seasons. One week after vaccination, a second recruited cohort of 12 subjects (Table S1) displayed a similar ICOS+CD38+ cTfh response. Multi-year samples were available for six subjects, with four spanning two vaccination seasons and two spanning three seasons. The 2015 samples were processed right after collection, while the 2013-2014 samples were cryopreserved. Here is what the overall study found, with its caveats: Successive annual vaccinations recalled a recurring oligoclonal ICOS+CD38+ cTfh response that included tetramer and AIM influenza-specific clonotypes. Day 7 ICOS+CD38+ clones were most often found later in ICOS-CD38- cTfh, suggesting that subset may serve as a memory reservoir. Because only roughly 10-23% of the analyzed cells gave productive TCRB sequences, there was no way to sample rare clonotypes. ICOS+CD38+ cTfh clonality correlated with the frequency of that population, and its change correlated with the change in circulating plasmablast frequency.

On this clone: The antigen this receptor binds is unknown. Per-base quality was not reported, and no clone a single base away is much larger than it.

The time point label, as the study defines it: 2014-2015 season, 7 days after vaccination. Seasonal inactivated influenza vaccine (Fluvarix) was administered to adults, and sorted blood CD4 subsets were tracked by TCRB sequencing before and after vaccination. To be eligible, subjects had to live in the community and must not have received influenza vaccine in the previous 6 months. Exclusions included influenza vaccine contraindications, substance abuse, HIV/AIDS, active malignancy, immunomodulatory medication and active illness such as respiratory infection. Between roughly 40 and 100 mL of blood was sampled per time point. Circulating Tfh were defined as non-naive CD4+CXCR5+PD-1+ cells and sorted into ICOS+CD38+ and ICOS-CD38- fractions. PBMC were isolated using Ficoll-Paque PLUS or SepMate separation. Before DNA extraction, cell subsets were sorted from PBMC on a BD FACS Aria. Receptors were amplified or captured by the immunoSEQ multiplex PCR assay. Adaptive Biotechnologies carried out TCRB amplification, library preparation, sequencing and preliminary bioinformatics at Survey level resolution. For TCRB sequencing, genomic DNA from the sorted cTfh populations was amplified by multiplex PCR. On the authors' methods: Clonality was computed in R as 1 minus normalized Shannon entropy; the Gini index was calculated with the R package ineq. Overlap score was the summed counts of shared sequences divided by total counts of all sequences in both compared samples. Shared-clonotype significance used Fisher's exact test assuming a theoretical repertoire of 10^7 TCRB sequences. As stored in TCRdb, this immuneACCESS dataset retains in-frame rearrangements with V and J assigned. A fraction of the clones does not appear; measured against another copy, unresolved V genes explain less than half of the discrepancy, and the remainder lacks a known reason. Clone size and V and J calls were adopted from that table, with D and trimming inferred from the DNA. Present in this sample are thousands of clones, around four fifths of which were seen just once. 1.8% of the sample lies in the top ten.

V is pruned by 4 bases and J by 2 bases, leaving 1 base of the junction without a gene match. Reading from cysteine to phenylalanine, the CDR3 counts 14 amino acids. The sequence is cut down to CDR3 DNA, 42 bases in frame from base 1. Based on the germline V gene (reference sequence), the CDR1 and CDR2 sequences are SGHNT and YYREEE. The specimen was CXCR5+ CD38- circulating T follicular helper cells from blood, collected 7 days after influenza vaccination. The cell subset or site label, read with the paper, signifies: circulating Tfh, non-naive CD4+CXCR5+PD-1+ (ICOS+CD38+ or ICOS-CD38-). The V gene is TRBV5-4 and the J gene is TRBJ1-2; a stretch of 11 junction bases matches TRBD1. This receptor was taken from an adult who received the influenza vaccine. The CDR3 reads as follows: CASSRTGGNYGYTF. The nucleotides read TGTGCCAGCAGCCGGACAGGGGGCAACTATGGCTACACCTTC.